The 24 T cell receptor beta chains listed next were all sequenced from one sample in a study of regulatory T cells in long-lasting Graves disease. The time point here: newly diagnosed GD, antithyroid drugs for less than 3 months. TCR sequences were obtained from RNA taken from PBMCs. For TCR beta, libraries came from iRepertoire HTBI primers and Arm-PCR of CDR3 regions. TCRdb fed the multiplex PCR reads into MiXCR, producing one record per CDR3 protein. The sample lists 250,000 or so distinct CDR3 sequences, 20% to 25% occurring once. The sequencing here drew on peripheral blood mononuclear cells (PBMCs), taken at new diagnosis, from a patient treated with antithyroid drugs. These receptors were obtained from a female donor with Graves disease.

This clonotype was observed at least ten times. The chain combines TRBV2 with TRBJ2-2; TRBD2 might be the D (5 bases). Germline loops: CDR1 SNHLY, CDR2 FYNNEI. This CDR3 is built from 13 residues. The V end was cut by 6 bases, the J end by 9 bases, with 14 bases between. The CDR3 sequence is CASREVLSRELFF. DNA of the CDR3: TGTGCCAGCAGGGAGGTGCTCAGCCGGGAGCTGTTTTTT.

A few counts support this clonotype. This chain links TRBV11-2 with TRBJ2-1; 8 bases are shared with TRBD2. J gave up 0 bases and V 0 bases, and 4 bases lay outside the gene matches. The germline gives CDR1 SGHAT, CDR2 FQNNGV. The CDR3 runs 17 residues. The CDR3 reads CASSLDLAGSSYNEQFF. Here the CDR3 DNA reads TGTGCCAGCAGCTTAGATTTAGCGGGGAGCTCCTACAATGAGCAGTTCTTC.

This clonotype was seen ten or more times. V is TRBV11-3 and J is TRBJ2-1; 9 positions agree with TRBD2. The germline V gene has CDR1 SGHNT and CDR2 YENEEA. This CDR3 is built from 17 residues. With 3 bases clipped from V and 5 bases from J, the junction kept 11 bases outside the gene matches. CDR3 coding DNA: TGTGCCAGCAGCTTGGCGACTAGCGGTGGGGAAAACAATGAGCAGTTCTTC. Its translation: CASSLATSGGENNEQFF.

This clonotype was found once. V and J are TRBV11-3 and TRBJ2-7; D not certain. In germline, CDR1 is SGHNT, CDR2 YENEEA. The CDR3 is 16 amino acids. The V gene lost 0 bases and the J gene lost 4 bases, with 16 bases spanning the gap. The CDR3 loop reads CASSLDMVEFLYEQYF. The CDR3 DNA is TGTGCCAGCAGCTTAGATATGGTAGAATTCCTTTACGAGCAGTACTTC.

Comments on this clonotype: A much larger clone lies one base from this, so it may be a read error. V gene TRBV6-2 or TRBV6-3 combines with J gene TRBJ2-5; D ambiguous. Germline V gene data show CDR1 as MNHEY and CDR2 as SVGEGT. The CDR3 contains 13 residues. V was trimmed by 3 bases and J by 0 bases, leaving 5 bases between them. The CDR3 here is CASSYGYQETQYF. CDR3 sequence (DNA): TGTGCCAGCAGTTATGGGTACCAAGAGACCCAGTACTTC.

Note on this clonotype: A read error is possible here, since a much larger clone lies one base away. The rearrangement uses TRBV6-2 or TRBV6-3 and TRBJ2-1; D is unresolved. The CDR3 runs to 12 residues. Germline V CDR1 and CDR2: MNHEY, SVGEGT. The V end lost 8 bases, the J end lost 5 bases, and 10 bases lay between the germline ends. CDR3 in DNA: TGTGCCAGCTTTACTACTCACAATGAGCAGTTCTTC. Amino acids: CASFTTHNEQFF.

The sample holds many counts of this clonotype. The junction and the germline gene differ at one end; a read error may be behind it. This chain's CDR3 is CASSLAGGSGNQPQHF. DNA for the CDR3: TGTGCCAGCAGCTTGGCAGGGGGATCTGGCAATCAGCCCCAGCATTTT. The chain is built from TRBV5-1 and TRBJ1-5; 7 bases are a match to TRBD1. The germline gives CDR1 SGHRS, CDR2 YFSETQ. The CDR3 runs to 16 residues. Based on the CDR3 plus reference TRBV5-1 and TRBJ1-5, the full variable domain is KAGVTQTPRYLIKTRGQQVTLSCSPISGHRSVSWYQQTPGQGLQFLFEYFSETQRNKGNFPGRFSGRQFSNSRSEMNVSTLELGDSALYLCASSLAGGSGNQPQHFGDGTRLSIL.

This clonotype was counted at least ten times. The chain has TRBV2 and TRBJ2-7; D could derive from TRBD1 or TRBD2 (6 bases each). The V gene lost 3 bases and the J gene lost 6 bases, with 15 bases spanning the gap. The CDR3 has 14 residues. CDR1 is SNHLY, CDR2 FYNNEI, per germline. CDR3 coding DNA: TGTGCCAGCAGTGAGAAGGGGGGCGGCCGCGAGCAGTACTTC. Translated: CASSEKGGGREQYF.

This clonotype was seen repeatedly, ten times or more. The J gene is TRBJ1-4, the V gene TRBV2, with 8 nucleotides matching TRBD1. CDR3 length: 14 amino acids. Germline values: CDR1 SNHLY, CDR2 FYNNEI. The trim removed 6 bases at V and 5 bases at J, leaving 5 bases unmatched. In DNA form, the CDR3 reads TGTGCCAGCAGCGGAACAGGGGGGAATGAAAAACTGTTTTTT. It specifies CASSGTGGNEKLFF.

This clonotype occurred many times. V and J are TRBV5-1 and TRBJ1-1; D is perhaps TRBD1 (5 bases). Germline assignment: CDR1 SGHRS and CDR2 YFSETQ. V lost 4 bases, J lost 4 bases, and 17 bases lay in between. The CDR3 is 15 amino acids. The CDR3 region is CASSPGQGFGTEAFF. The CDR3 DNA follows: TGCGCCAGCAGCCCTGGTCAGGGATTCGGCACTGAAGCTTTCTTT. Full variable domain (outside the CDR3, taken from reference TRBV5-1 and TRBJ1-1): KAGVTQTPRYLIKTRGQQVTLSCSPISGHRSVSWYQQTPGQGLQFLFEYFSETQRNKGNFPGRFSGRQFSNSRSEMNVSTLELGDSALYLCASSPGQGFGTEAFFGQGTRLTVV.

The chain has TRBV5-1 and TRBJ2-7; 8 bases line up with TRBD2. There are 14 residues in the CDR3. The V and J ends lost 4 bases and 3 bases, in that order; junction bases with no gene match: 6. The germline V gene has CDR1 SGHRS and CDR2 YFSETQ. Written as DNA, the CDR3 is TGCGCCAGCAGCCTAGGGACTAGGAACTACGAGCAGTACTTC. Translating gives CASSLGTRNYEQYF. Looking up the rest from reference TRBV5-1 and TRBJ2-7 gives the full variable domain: KAGVTQTPRYLIKTRGQQVTLSCSPISGHRSVSWYQQTPGQGLQFLFEYFSETQRNKGNFPGRFSGRQFSNSRSEMNVSTLELGDSALYLCASSLGTRNYEQYFGPGTRLTVT.

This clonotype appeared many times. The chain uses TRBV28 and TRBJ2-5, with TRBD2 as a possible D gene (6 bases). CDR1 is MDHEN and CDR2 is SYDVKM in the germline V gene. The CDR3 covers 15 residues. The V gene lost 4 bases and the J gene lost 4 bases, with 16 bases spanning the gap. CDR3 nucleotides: TGTGCCAGCAGTTGGGGGGAAGGAACAAGAGAGACCCAGTACTTC. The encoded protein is CASSWGEGTRETQYF.

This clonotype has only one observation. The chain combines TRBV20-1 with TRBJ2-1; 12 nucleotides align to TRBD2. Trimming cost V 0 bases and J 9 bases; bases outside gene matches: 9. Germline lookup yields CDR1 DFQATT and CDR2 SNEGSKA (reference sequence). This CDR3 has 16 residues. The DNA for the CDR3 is TGCAGTGCTAGAGATCGGAGACTAGCGGGAGAAGGTGAGCAGTTCTTC. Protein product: CSARDRRLAGEGEQFF.

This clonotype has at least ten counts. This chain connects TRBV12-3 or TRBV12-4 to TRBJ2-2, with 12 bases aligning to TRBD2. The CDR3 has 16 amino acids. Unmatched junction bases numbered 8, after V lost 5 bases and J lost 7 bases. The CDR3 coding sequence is TGTGCCAGCAGTACCTCTAGCGGGGGGGCCGTCGGGGAGCTGTTTTTT. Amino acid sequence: CASSTSSGGAVGELFF.

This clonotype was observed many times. The CDR3 DNA reads TGTGCCAGCAGCTTAGCGGCTGGGGTAGACTATGGCTACACCTTC. Amino acids: CASSLAAGVDYGYTF. The genes are TRBV7-2 and TRBJ1-2; D is unresolved. The CDR3 is 15 amino acids. Germline lookup yields CDR1 SGHTA and CDR2 FQGNSA. The ends were cut back, 0 bases at V and 3 bases at J, with 11 bases in the middle. Based on the CDR3 plus reference TRBV7-2 and TRBJ1-2, the full variable domain is GAGVSQSPSNKVTEKGKDVELRCDPISGHTALYWYRQSLGQGLEFLIYFQGNSAPDKSGLPSDRFSAERTGGSVSTLTIQRTQQEDSAVYLCASSLAAGVDYGYTFGSGTRLTVV.

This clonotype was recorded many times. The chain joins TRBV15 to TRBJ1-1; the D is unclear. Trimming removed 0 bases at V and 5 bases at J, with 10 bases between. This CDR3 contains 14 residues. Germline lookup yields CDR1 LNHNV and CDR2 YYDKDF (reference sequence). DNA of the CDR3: TGTGCCACCAGCAGAGAAGGTGGGGAAACTGAAGCTTTCTTT. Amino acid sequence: CATSREGGETEAFF.

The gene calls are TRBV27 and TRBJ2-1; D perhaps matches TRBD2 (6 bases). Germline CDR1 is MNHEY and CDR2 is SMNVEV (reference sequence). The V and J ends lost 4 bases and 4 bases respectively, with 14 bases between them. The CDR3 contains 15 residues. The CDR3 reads CASSYGSLGYNEQFF. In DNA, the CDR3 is TGTGCCAGCAGTTACGGGAGTTTGGGGTACAATGAGCAGTTCTTC.

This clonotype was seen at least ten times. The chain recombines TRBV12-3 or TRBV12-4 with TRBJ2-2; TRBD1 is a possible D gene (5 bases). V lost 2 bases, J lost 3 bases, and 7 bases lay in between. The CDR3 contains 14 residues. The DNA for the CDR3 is TGTGCCAGCAGTTTAACAGGTCACACCGGGGAGCTGTTTTTT. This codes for CASSLTGHTGELFF.

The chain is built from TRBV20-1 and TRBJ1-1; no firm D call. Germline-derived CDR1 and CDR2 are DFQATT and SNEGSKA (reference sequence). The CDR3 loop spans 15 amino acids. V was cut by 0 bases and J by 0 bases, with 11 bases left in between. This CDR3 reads CSARDWAGMNTEAFF. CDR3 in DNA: TGCAGTGCTAGAGATTGGGCGGGAATGAACACTGAAGCTTTCTTT.

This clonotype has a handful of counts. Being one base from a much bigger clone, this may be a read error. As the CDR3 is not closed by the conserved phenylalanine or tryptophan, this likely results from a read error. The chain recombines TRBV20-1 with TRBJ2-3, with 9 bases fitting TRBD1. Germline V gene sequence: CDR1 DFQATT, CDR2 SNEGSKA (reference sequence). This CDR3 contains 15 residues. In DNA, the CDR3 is TGCAGCACTAACGTACGGGACAGGGGCACAGATACGCAGTATCTT. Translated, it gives CSTNVRDRGTDTQYL.

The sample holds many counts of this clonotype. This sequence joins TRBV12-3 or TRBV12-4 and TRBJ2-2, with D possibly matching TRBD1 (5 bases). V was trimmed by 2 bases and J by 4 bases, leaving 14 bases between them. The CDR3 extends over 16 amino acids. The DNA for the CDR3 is TGTGCCAGCAGTTTACTCTCAGGGATGCGCACCGGGGAGCTGTTTTTT. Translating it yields CASSLLSGMRTGELFF.

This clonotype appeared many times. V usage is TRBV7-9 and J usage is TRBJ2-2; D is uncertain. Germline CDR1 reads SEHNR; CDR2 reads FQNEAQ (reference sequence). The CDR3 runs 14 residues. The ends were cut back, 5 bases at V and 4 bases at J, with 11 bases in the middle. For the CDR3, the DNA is TGTGCCAGCAGCCTCACAGATCCCACCGGGGAGCTGTTTTTT. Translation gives CASSLTDPTGELFF. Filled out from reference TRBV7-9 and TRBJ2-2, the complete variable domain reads DTGVSQNPRHKITKRGQNVTFRCDPISEHNRLYWYRQTLGQGPEFLTYFQNEAQLEKSRLLSDRFSAERPKGSFSTLEIQRTEQGDSAMYLCASSLTDPTGELFFGEGSRLTVL.

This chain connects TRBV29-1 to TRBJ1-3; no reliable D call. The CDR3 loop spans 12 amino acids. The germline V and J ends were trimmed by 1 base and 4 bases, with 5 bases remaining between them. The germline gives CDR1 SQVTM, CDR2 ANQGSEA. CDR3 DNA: TGCAGCGTTGAAGGCAGCGGAAACACCATATATTTT. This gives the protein CSVEGSGNTIYF.

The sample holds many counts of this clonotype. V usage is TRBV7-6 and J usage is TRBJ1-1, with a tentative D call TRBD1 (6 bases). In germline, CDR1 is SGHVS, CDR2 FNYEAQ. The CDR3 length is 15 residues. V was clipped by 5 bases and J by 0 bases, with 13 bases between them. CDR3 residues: CASSLGGGVNTEAFF. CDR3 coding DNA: TGTGCCAGCAGCCTCGGCGGGGGCGTGAACACTGAAGCTTTCTTT.